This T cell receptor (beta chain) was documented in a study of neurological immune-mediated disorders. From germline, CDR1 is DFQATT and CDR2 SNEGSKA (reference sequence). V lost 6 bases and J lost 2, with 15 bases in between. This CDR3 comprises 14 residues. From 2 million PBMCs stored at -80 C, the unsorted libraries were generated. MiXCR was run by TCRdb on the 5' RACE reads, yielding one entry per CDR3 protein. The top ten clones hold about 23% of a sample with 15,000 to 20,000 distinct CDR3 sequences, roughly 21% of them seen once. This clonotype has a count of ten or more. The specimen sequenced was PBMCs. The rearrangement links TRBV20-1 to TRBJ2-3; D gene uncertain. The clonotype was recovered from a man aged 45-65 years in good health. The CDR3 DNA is TGCAGTGCCCACCGGGCACAGTTCACAGATACGCAGTATTTT. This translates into CSAHRAQFTDTQYF.